These 30 T cell receptor beta chains were sequenced from one sample in a study of cytomegalovirus exposure and HLA in healthy donors. Repertoires were generated with immunoSEQ multiplex PCR, while TCRdb's copy carries only in-frame clones and drops some. The sample records 85,000 to 120,000 clones, just under 95% being singletons. Sequenced material: PBMCs. The receptors were sampled from a woman between 18 and 30 years old in good health and CMV-seronegative.

The chain carries TRBV29-1 and TRBJ1-1, with D possibly matching TRBD1 (5 bases). This CDR3 comprises 13 residues. Germline lookup yields CDR1 SQVTM and CDR2 ANQGSEA. Deletions cut 8 bases from V and 4 bases from J, with 17 bases between. CDR3 protein: CSSLGGDSTEAFF. DNA for the CDR3: TGCAGCTCTCTGGGGGGTGATTCCACTGAAGCTTTCTTT.

The V gene is TRBV19, the J gene TRBJ1-5; TRBD1 aligns across 11 bases. CDR1 is LNHDA and CDR2 is SQIVND in the germline V gene (reference sequence). CDR3 length equals 16 residues. The junction had 13 bases not matched to a gene; V was cut back by 9 bases and J by 6 bases. CDR3: CASLGRDRGLFQPQHF. The DNA of the CDR3 is TGTGCCAGCTTAGGCCGGGACAGGGGGTTGTTTCAGCCCCAGCATTTT.

The rearrangement uses TRBV6-4 and TRBJ2-7, with TRBD2 matching over 11 bases. Trimming at V came to 2 bases and at J to 9 bases, leaving 3 bases not matched to a gene. The CDR3 is made up of 13 amino acids. CDR1 and CDR2 (germline): MRHNA, SNTAGT. DNA of the CDR3: TGTGCCAGCAGTGACGGGACTAGCGGAGGGCAGTACTTC. Translating gives CASSDGTSGGQYF.

The chain employs TRBV19 and TRBJ2-7; 8 nucleotides line up with TRBD1. This CDR3 has 13 amino acids. Germline CDR1 and CDR2: LNHDA and SQIVND (reference sequence). With V trimmed by 3 bases and J by 6 bases, 4 bases remained unmatched. The CDR3 spells CASSIQGQGEQYF. The CDR3, as DNA: TGTGCCAGTAGTATCCAAGGACAGGGCGAGCAGTACTTC. The complete variable domain, with remaining parts taken from reference TRBV19 and TRBJ2-7, reads DGGITQSPKYLFRKEGQNVTLSCEQNLNHDAMYWYRQDPGQGLRLIYYSQIVNDFQKGDIAEGYSVSREKKESFPLTVTSAQKNPTAFYLCASSIQGQGEQYFGPGTRLTVT.

The chain is built from TRBV9 and TRBJ2-7, with a weak D call TRBD1 (7 bases). Germline-derived CDR1 and CDR2 are SGDLS and YYNGEE. V lost 3 bases and J 3 bases, leaving 13 bases between the germline ends. CDR3 size: 14 residues. CDR3 coding DNA: TGTGCCAGCAGCGCCAGGGGGACTGACTACGAGCAGTACTTC. It encodes CASSARGTDYEQYF.

The chain employs TRBV2 and TRBJ2-4; a possible D gene is TRBD1 (6 bases). Germline CDR1 reads SNHLY; CDR2 reads FYNNEI. Trimming stripped 3 bases from V and 0 bases from J, with 6 bases between. This CDR3 spans 14 amino acids. The CDR3 is CASSETGAKNIQYF. The CDR3 bases are TGTGCCAGCAGTGAGACAGGAGCCAAAAACATTCAGTACTTC.

The chain employs TRBV27 and TRBJ2-1; D unclear. CDR3 length: 14 residues. Trimming removed 6 bases at V and 6 bases at J, with 15 bases between. CDR1 and CDR2 (germline): MNHEY, SMNVEV (reference sequence). The CDR3 DNA sequence: TGTGCCAGCAGGACTGCTCTTTCGGTCAATGAGCAGTTCTTC. Translation gives CASRTALSVNEQFF.

The V and J genes are TRBV7-9 and TRBJ1-1, with D perhaps TRBD1 (5 bases). From germline, CDR1 is SEHNR and CDR2 FQNEAQ (reference sequence). Trimming took off 5 bases at V and 3 bases at J, with 13 bases between the two ends. The CDR3 totals 14 residues. In DNA form, the CDR3 reads TGTGCCAGCAGCGGGCGGGACCCCTACACTGAAGCTTTCTTT. This translates into CASSGRDPYTEAFF.

This clone was observed once. V usage is TRBV19 and J usage is TRBJ2-1; 10 bases fit TRBD2. The V gene end was trimmed by 5 bases and the J gene end by 2 bases; junction bases not matched to a gene: 3. Germline lookup yields CDR1 LNHDA and CDR2 SQIVND (reference sequence). This CDR3 is built from 15 residues. CDR3 region: CASSVGTSAYNEQFF. In nucleotides, the CDR3 is TGTGCCAGTAGTGTCGGGACTAGCGCCTACAATGAGCAGTTCTTC.

V and J are TRBV27 and TRBJ2-1, with TRBD2 identical over 7 bases. This CDR3 contains 16 residues. Germline CDR1 MNHEY, CDR2 SMNVEV (reference sequence). V shed 6 bases and J 0 bases; nucleotides not matched to a gene: 8. In DNA, the CDR3 is TGTGCCAGCAGCTCTCGTCTAGCGGTCTCCTACAATGAGCAGTTCTTC. This gives the protein CASSSRLAVSYNEQFF.

This chain links TRBV19 with TRBJ2-4; no reliable D call. The CDR3 has 18 residues. The V gene lost 4 bases and the J gene lost 2 bases, with 21 bases spanning the gap. CDR1 is LNHDA, CDR2 SQIVND, per germline (reference sequence). CDR3 DNA: TGTGCCAGTAGTACTCCCTCTAGTGCCGATGTGACCAAAAACATTCAGTACTTC. Amino acids: CASSTPSSADVTKNIQYF. Full variable domain (remainder filled in from reference TRBV19 and TRBJ2-4): DGGITQSPKYLFRKEGQNVTLSCEQNLNHDAMYWYRQDPGQGLRLIYYSQIVNDFQKGDIAEGYSVSREKKESFPLTVTSAQKNPTAFYLCASSTPSSADVTKNIQYFGAGTRLSVL.

The chain joins TRBV18 to TRBJ1-2, with 8 bases that match TRBD1. The CDR3 is made up of 16 amino acids. Germline CDR1 is KGHSH and CDR2 is LQKENI. V gave up 1 base and J gave up 0 bases; unmatched junction bases: 4. The CDR3 nucleotides are TGTGCCAGCTCACCACAAGGACAGGGATCTAACTATGGCTACACCTTC. Residues: CASSPQGQGSNYGYTF. The variable domain in full, completed from reference TRBV18 and TRBJ1-2, reads NAGVMQNPRHLVRRRGQEARLRCSPMKGHSHVYWYRQLPEEGLKFMVYLQKENIIDESGMPKERFSAEFPKEGPSILRIQQVVRGDSAAYFCASSPQGQGSNYGYTFGSGTRLTVV.

The CDR3 sequence is CASSGLAGGQETQYF. CDR3 coding DNA: TGTGCCAGTAGTGGACTAGCGGGGGGCCAAGAGACCCAGTACTTC. The J gene is TRBJ2-5, the V gene TRBV19; 14 nucleotides agree with TRBD2. V was clipped by 5 bases and J by 1 base; unmatched bases: 0. Germline V gene lookup returns CDR1 LNHDA and CDR2 SQIVND (reference sequence). CDR3 length: 15 residues. Using reference TRBV19 and TRBJ2-5 for the parts outside the CDR3, the full variable domain is DGGITQSPKYLFRKEGQNVTLSCEQNLNHDAMYWYRQDPGQGLRLIYYSQIVNDFQKGDIAEGYSVSREKKESFPLTVTSAQKNPTAFYLCASSGLAGGQETQYFGPGTRLLVL.

The chain is built from TRBV19 and TRBJ1-1; D gene uncertain. Germline assignment: CDR1 LNHDA and CDR2 SQIVND (reference sequence). V was trimmed by 8 bases and J by 1 base, leaving 8 bases between them. The CDR3 is 12 amino acids. The CDR3 coding sequence is TGTGCCAGTCTGTTTTCGAACACTGAAGCTTTCTTT. Encoded protein: CASLFSNTEAFF.

The V call is TRBV9, the J call TRBJ2-3, with a possible D match to TRBD2 (6 bases). Trimming removed 4 bases at V and 8 bases at J, with 20 bases between. In germline, CDR1 is SGDLS, CDR2 YYNGEE. This CDR3 is built from 15 residues. The chain's CDR3 is CASSRGGPIQGTQYF. In nucleotides, the CDR3 is TGTGCCAGCAGCCGGGGAGGTCCAATCCAGGGTACGCAGTATTTT. Full variable domain (rest looked up from reference TRBV9 and TRBJ2-3): DSGVTQTPKHLITATGQRVTLRCSPRSGDLSVYWYQQSLDQGLQFLIQYYNGEERAKGNILERFSAQQFPDLHSELNLSSLELGDSALYFCASSRGGPIQGTQYFGPGTRLTVL.

This clone turned up a few times. The CDR3 sequence: CASGEEEYSNYGYTF. In DNA form, the CDR3 reads TGTGCCAGCGGGGAGGAGGAATATTCTAACTATGGCTACACCTTC. This chain joins TRBV6-1 and TRBJ1-2; D not certain. This CDR3 contains 15 residues. Trimming removed 8 bases at V and 0 bases at J, with 16 bases between. Per germline, CDR1 MNHNS and CDR2 SASEGT.

V usage is TRBV7-6 and J usage is TRBJ1-2, with 7 bases that match TRBD1. Per germline, CDR1 SGHVS and CDR2 FNYEAQ. The J segment lost 2 bases and the V segment lost 8 bases, leaving 14 bases of the junction unmatched. The CDR3 contains 16 residues. The CDR3 DNA reads as TGTGCCAGCGGGAGTCCTAGACAGGGAGGCAACTATGGCTACACCTTC. It yields the protein CASGSPRQGGNYGYTF.

V usage is TRBV19 and J usage is TRBJ2-5, with 7 bases lining up with TRBD2. CDR1 and CDR2 from the germline V gene are LNHDA and SQIVND (reference sequence). Trimming removed 3 bases from V and 4 bases from J; junction bases left unmatched: 5. The CDR3 covers 14 residues. The CDR3: CASSIRAGVETQYF. The CDR3, as DNA: TGTGCCAGTAGTATTCGGGCGGGGGTAGAGACCCAGTACTTC.

The CDR3 nucleotides are TGTGCCTGGAGTGTCTCCCTAGCGGGAGGCAATGAGCAGTTCTTC. Translated, it gives CAWSVSLAGGNEQFF. The J gene is TRBJ2-1, the V gene TRBV30, with 11 nucleotides matching TRBD2. The V segment lost 0 bases and the J segment 6 bases; nucleotides outside the gene matches: 4. Looked up from germline, CDR1 is GTSNPN and CDR2 is SVGIG (reference sequence). This CDR3 spans 15 amino acids.

This chain joins TRBV4-2 and TRBJ2-1; 8 bases map to TRBD2. J was trimmed by 3 bases and V by 4 bases; bases with no gene match: 11. CDR3 size: 17 residues. In germline, CDR1 is LGHNA, CDR2 YNFKEQ. The CDR3 sequence is CASSLALGLEDYNEQFF. CDR3 bases: TGTGCCAGCAGCCTCGCTCTGGGACTAGAGGACTACAATGAGCAGTTCTTC.

The V and J genes are TRBV11-2 and TRBJ2-7; 8 bases map to TRBD1. Trimming removed 1 base from V and 2 bases from J; junction bases left unmatched: 4. Germline CDR1 SGHAT, CDR2 FQNNGV. This CDR3 has 15 residues. DNA of the CDR3: TGTGCCAGCAGCTTAGGACAGGGGCTGGCCTACGAGCAGTACTTC. Amino acids: CASSLGQGLAYEQYF.

CDR3 sequence (DNA): TGTGCCAGCAGCTTAGTTCGGGAGACCCAGTACTTC. This translates into CASSLVRETQYF. The J gene is TRBJ2-5, the V gene TRBV11-3; D is ambiguous. This CDR3 is 12 amino acids long. V lost 1 base and J lost 5, with 5 bases in between. Germline-derived CDR1 and CDR2 are SGHNT and YENEEA.

This chain links TRBV7-9 with TRBJ2-5; 7 nucleotides agree with TRBD2. CDR3 length equals 18 residues. Losses at the gene ends were 4 bases for V and 1 base for J; bases not matched to a gene: 15. Per the germline V gene, CDR1 is SEHNR and CDR2 is FQNEAQ (reference sequence). CDR3 nucleotide sequence: TGTGCCAGCAGCTCCCGGGAAGCGCTAGCGGCAATCCAAGAGACCCAGTACTTC. Encoded protein: CASSSREALAAIQETQYF.

The chain couples TRBV12-5 to TRBJ2-2, with 12 nucleotides matching TRBD2. CDR3 length equals 19 residues. V lost 4 bases to trimming and J lost 3 bases; unmatched junction nucleotides: 12. CDR1 LGHNT and CDR2 FRNRAP come from the germline V gene. The CDR3 is CASGWRRLAGATYTGELFF. As DNA, the CDR3 is TGTGCTAGTGGTTGGAGGAGACTAGCGGGAGCAACCTACACCGGGGAGCTGTTTTTT.

The V gene is TRBV29-1, the J gene TRBJ2-7; 9 bases are shared with TRBD1. There are 13 residues in the CDR3. CDR1 and CDR2 from the germline V gene are SQVTM and ANQGSEA. V trimming: 7 bases; J trimming: 3 bases; junction bases outside the gene matches: 7. CDR3 residues: CSGRDRAFYEQYF. The CDR3 nucleotides are TGCAGCGGCAGGGACAGGGCGTTCTACGAGCAGTACTTC.

V gene TRBV5-6 combines with J gene TRBJ2-7; D unclear. Germline V lookup: CDR1 SGHDT, CDR2 YYEEEE. Trimming removed 1 base at V and 1 base at J, with 6 bases between. The CDR3 loop spans 13 amino acids. CDR3 DNA sequence: TGTGCCAGCAGCTTGCACGGGTCCTACGAGCAGTACTTC. Encoded protein: CASSLHGSYEQYF.

The chain is built from TRBV29-1 and TRBJ2-1; tentatively, D is TRBD2 (5 bases). Per the germline V gene, CDR1 is SQVTM and CDR2 is ANQGSEA. The CDR3 spans 14 residues. Trimming shortened V by 7 bases and J by 4 bases, and 17 bases separated the two germline ends. CDR3 in amino acids: CSGSGSFVYNEQFF. The CDR3 DNA reads as TGCAGCGGATCGGGATCTTTCGTTTACAATGAGCAGTTCTTC.

The rearrangement links TRBV28 to TRBJ1-5; TRBD1 is a possible D gene (5 bases). Germline V lookup: CDR1 MDHEN, CDR2 SYDVKM. This CDR3 spans 14 amino acids. With 6 bases removed from V and 1 base from J, the gap between germline ends came to 10 bases. The CDR3 DNA follows: TGTGCCAGCAGCCCCCCAGGGAGCAATCAGCCCCAGCATTTT. Its protein is CASSPPGSNQPQHF. Combining the CDR3 with reference TRBV28 and TRBJ1-5 gives the whole variable domain DVKVTQSSRYLVKRTGEKVFLECVQDMDHENMFWYRQDPGLGLRLIYFSYDVKMKEKGDIPEGYSVSREKKERFSLILESASTNQTSMYLCASSPPGSNQPQHFGDGTRLSIL.

The rearrangement joins TRBV21-1 to TRBJ1-2; whether TRBD1, the table's D call, matches the DNA was not checked. TRBV21-1 is a known pseudogene. There are 15 residues in the CDR3. CDR3 in DNA: TGTGCCAGCAGCAAAGGCACAGGGAATAACTATGGCTACACCTTC. Its translation is CASSKGTGNNYGYTF.

V and J are TRBV5-1 and TRBJ1-6; D is ambiguous. The CDR3 contains 15 residues. V lost 0 bases and J lost 12, with 16 bases in between. Germline assignment: CDR1 SGHRS and CDR2 YFSETQ. CDR3 nucleotides: TGCGCCAGCAGCTTGGAATCCGGGGAGTATAGACCCCTCCACTTT. Amino acid sequence: CASSLESGEYRPLHF.